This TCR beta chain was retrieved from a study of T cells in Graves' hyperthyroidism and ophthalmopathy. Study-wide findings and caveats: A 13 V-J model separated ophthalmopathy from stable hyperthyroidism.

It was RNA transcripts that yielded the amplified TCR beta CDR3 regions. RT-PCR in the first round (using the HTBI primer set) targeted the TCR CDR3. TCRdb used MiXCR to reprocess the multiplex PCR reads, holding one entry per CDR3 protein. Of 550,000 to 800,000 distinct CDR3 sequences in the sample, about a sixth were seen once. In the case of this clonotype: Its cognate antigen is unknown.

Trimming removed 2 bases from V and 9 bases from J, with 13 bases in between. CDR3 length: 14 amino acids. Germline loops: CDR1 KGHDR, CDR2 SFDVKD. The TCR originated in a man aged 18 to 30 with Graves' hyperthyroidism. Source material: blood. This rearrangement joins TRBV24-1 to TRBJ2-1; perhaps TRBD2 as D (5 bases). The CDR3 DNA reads TGTGCCACCAGTGATTCGATAGGACGGGGTGAGCAGTTCTTC. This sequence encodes CATSDSIGRGEQFF.